The clone carrying this T cell receptor (beta chain) was detected only once. Its cognate antigen is unknown. This record comes from a study of cytomegalovirus exposure and HLA in healthy donors. Notes on the study in general: Upon later analysis, HLA-associated TCR beta chains proved more clonally expanded than other, equally common chains. A few of the chains that were CMV-associated were confirmed in vitro to be specific for CMV antigens.

PCR primers comprised 60 Vbeta and 13 Jbeta primers. The protocol was immunoSEQ multiplex PCR, while the TCRdb copy is restricted to in-frame clones and leaves out a portion. The table has 130,000 or so clones, around 82% seen once. This CDR3 contains 12 residues. Trimming removed 0 bases from V and 14 bases from J; junction bases left unmatched: 3. The germline V gene encodes CDR1 GTSNPN and CDR2 SVGIG (reference sequence). This TCR was recovered from a man aged 50-60 years in good health and CMV-seronegative. The sample was PBMCs. This chain joins TRBV30 and TRBJ2-1; 11 bases fit TRBD2. The CDR3 region is CAWSVLAGAEFF. CDR3 coding DNA: TGTGCCTGGAGTGTACTAGCGGGAGCCGAGTTCTTC.